The clone carrying this TCR beta chain has ten or more counts. Trimming removed 4 bases from V and 3 bases from J, with 16 bases in between. The CDR3 contains 15 residues. TCRdb analysed the reads with MiXCR anew, one entry per CDR3 protein. The sample carries fewer than 250,000 distinct CDR3 sequences, around 28% recorded once. This specimen belongs to a study of kidney transplant recipient with SARS-CoV-2 infection. This TCR came from a young adult male patient who had COVID-19 and was a kidney transplant recipient. Some of the T cells may derive from the graft donor. The chain recombines TRBV12-3 or TRBV12-4 with TRBJ2-7; the D gene is possibly TRBD2 (5 bases). The specimen was a blood sample, collected at baseline and around day 120 from a kidney transplant recipient. CDR3 bases: TGTGCCAGCAGTTCCCCCCGAGTCGGGATCTACGAGCAGTACTTC. Protein sequence: CASSSPRVGIYEQYF.